The source of this T cell receptor beta chain is a study of cytomegalovirus exposure and HLA in healthy donors (dated by TCRdb to 2016 to 2017). Regarding the complete study: A later analysis indicated that the 120 validation repertoires were generated on the platform also employed for the 700 or so repertoires of the first cohort. The study was designed to test whether signatures of past pathogen exposure could be identified by cataloging public T cell receptors. Besides the first cohort of hundreds of subjects, a separate validation cohort made up of over a hundred different subjects was used. High-throughput TCR immunosequencing, statistical association of individual TCRs with disease status, and machine learning were combined to predict cytomegalovirus infection status.

The donors belonged to the validation cohort of about 120 subjects, which was separate from the 666-subject first cohort. To note about this clone: Its specific antigen is unknown. It has no much larger one-base neighbor in the sample; base qualities were not kept.

The germline V end is reduced by 2 bases and the J end by 6 bases; junction bases left unmatched: 9. The germline V gene provides CDR1 SGHVS and CDR2 FNYEAQ. The cysteine opens and the phenylalanine closes a CDR3 of 16 amino acids. This entry keeps only the CDR3 DNA: 48 bases, framed from base 1. The study at large found these results: A later analysis lacked HLA typing for the validation cohort, so it scored co-occurrence in that cohort across all 110 or so repertoires. The study listed around 160 TCR beta chains as associated with cytomegalovirus. In vitro tests confirmed that a few of the cytomegalovirus-associated TCR beta chains recognize cytomegalovirus antigens. It was suggested by the authors that the approach could potentially be generalized to other disease states and immunological phenotypes. In a later analysis, TCRs clustered in the first cohort were found to also tend to co-occur in the 120 validation repertoires, with approximately 95% of cluster scores above 0. The classifier was reported to diagnose cytomegalovirus status with high specificity and sensitivity in both the original and validation cohorts. Most TCR sequences were observed very rarely across donors, whereas some public TCRs were present in many individuals.

Libraries came from the immunoSEQ multiplex PCR assay. As for the authors' bioinformatics: A statistical classification framework was developed to diagnose cytomegalovirus status using the catalog of TCR beta chain sequences. TCRdb re-hosts the immuneACCESS table, in-frame sequences only. Its copies lack some clones; in the studies checked, an unresolved V gene accounts for under half of them, and the cause for the rest is not known. The V and J calls and the clone size are those of that table, but D and trimming were determined from the DNA. Across this sample there are some 170,000 clones, with 85% to 90% seen only once. More than 3.5% of the sample lies in the top ten.

The sample taken for sequencing was PBMCs. In this chain, TRBV7-6 is recombined with TRBJ2-1; TRBD2 agrees with 8 junctional bases. The sequence came from a man between 18 and 29 years old in good health and CMV-seropositive. The base sequence is TGTGCCAGCAGCTTACGCCGGGAGGGCCCCTTCAATGAGCAGTTCTTC. This translates into CASSLRREGPFNEQFF.